This T cell receptor beta chain was observed in a study of blood T cell repertoires in COVID-19. On the study more broadly: Italy, Spain and the United States were the sources of the convalescent and acute COVID-19 samples. T cells, B-cell-depleted T cells, or PBMCs supplied cDNA or gDNA.

This CDR3 spans 12 amino acids. V was shortened by 7 bases and J by 7 bases, with 14 bases between the two germline ends. Per the authors' pipeline: Nucleated cell number was recorded as an estimate derived from reference gene primer amplification. Only in-frame clones appear in the TCRdb table, and some are missing; sequencing was by immunoSEQ multiplex PCR. V, J and clone size derive from that table, while D and trimming were established from the DNA sequence. Among about 140,000 clones listed, approximately 91% were seen once. The rearrangement links TRBV23-1 to TRBJ2-7; D is unresolved. TRBV23-1 is an ORF, with its function uncertain. This TCR derives from a man between 65 and 79 years old with acute or convalescent COVID-19. The sequencing input was peripheral blood. CDR3 sequence (DNA): TGCGCCAGCAATCTCGGCTCCGGGGAGCAGTACTTC. It encodes CASNLGSGEQYF.